This passage covers 19 T cell receptor beta chains from one sample sequenced in a study of early T cells in non-severe SARS-CoV-2 infection. TCRdb used MiXCR to reprocess the 5' RACE reads, holding one entry per CDR3 protein. Counted here are about 110,000 distinct CDR3 sequences, about 12% occurring once; the ten biggest clones make up around 3.1%. Sample: whole blood. The receptors shown here come from an adult who was a healthcare worker with PCR-confirmed SARS-CoV-2 infection or an uninfected control (not recorded which).

This clonotype has more than one count but fewer than ten. The V call is TRBV30, the J call TRBJ2-7; D unclear. Germline V gene data show CDR1 as GTSNPN and CDR2 as SVGIG (reference sequence). The V end lost 5 bases, the J end lost 7 bases, and 12 bases lay between the germline ends. The CDR3 covers 11 residues. CDR3 amino acids: CAWSYRVEQYF. The CDR3 DNA sequence: TGTGCCTGGTCCTATAGGGTTGAGCAGTACTTC.

This clonotype has at least ten counts. The J gene is TRBJ2-3, the V gene TRBV28; 9 bases are a match to TRBD2. V lost 3 bases and J lost 3; bases outside the gene matches: 7. Germline V gene sequence: CDR1 MDHEN, CDR2 SYDVKM. CDR3 size: 16 residues. CDR3 coding DNA: TGTGCCAGCAGTTTCCTAGCGGGGCCGTTGACAGATACGCAGTATTTT. It encodes CASSFLAGPLTDTQYF.

The sample holds a few counts of this clonotype. The rearrangement links TRBV5-1 to TRBJ2-7, with 7 positions matching TRBD2. The V gene's germline CDR1 is SGHRS and CDR2 YFSETQ. The CDR3 totals 13 residues. V lost 3 bases to trimming and J lost 3 bases; unmatched junction nucleotides: 3. The CDR3 nucleotides are TGCGCCAGCAGCTCCGGGACTAACTACGAGCAGTACTTC. As protein: CASSSGTNYEQYF.

This clonotype was seen many times. The CDR3 here is CASSAPGTSRQPQHF. CDR3 DNA: TGTGCCAGCAGCGCCCCCGGGACCAGTCGGCAGCCCCAGCATTTT. This sequence joins TRBV6-2 or TRBV6-3 and TRBJ1-5, with a possible D match to TRBD1 (5 bases). Trimming removed 6 bases from V and 7 bases from J, with 19 bases in between. In germline, CDR1 is MNHEY, CDR2 SVGEGT. The CDR3 has 15 residues.

This clonotype was recorded a few times. The chain is built from TRBV7-8 and TRBJ2-7; no reliable D call. The CDR3 is 16 residues long. Germline CDR1 reads SGHVS; CDR2 reads FQNEAQ. Trimming stripped 1 base from V and 3 bases from J, with 16 bases between. For the CDR3, the DNA is TGTGCCAGCAGCTTAGGGCCGGGTCCCAGGAACTACGAGCAGTACTTC. Its protein is CASSLGPGPRNYEQYF.

This clonotype was recorded many times. The chain has TRBV7-2 and TRBJ2-1; D remains ambiguous. Trimming stripped 5 bases from V and 15 bases from J, with 14 bases between. Per the germline V gene, CDR1 is SGHTA and CDR2 is FQGNSA. CDR3 length equals 11 residues. The CDR3 sequence: CASSPGPNRFF. The CDR3 DNA is TGTGCCAGCAGCCCCGGGCCCAATCGGTTCTTC. The full variable domain, with the rest looked up from reference TRBV7-2 and TRBJ2-1, is GAGVSQSPSNKVTEKGKDVELRCDPISGHTALYWYRQSLGQGLEFLIYFQGNSAPDKSGLPSDRFSAERTGGSVSTLTIQRTQQEDSAVYLCASSPGPNRFFGPGTRLTVL.

The rearrangement links TRBV4-1 to TRBJ1-5; D gene unclear. This CDR3 contains 15 residues. Germline V gives CDR1 MGHRA, CDR2 YSYEKL. Trimming shortened V by 1 base and J by 4 bases, and 11 bases separated the two germline ends. The CDR3 bases are TGCGCCAGCAGCCAAGGACGGACCCTAAATCAGCCCCAGCATTTT. Residues: CASSQGRTLNQPQHF.

In this sample, this clonotype turned up many times. The chain uses TRBV5-1 and TRBJ2-2; D is ambiguous. From germline, CDR1 is SGHRS and CDR2 YFSETQ. V shed 0 bases and J shed 3 bases, with 3 bases lying between them. The CDR3 totals 13 residues. CDR3 region: CASSLADTGELFF. DNA for the CDR3: TGCGCCAGCAGCTTGGCCGACACCGGGGAGCTGTTTTTT.

Only a few counts were recorded for this clonotype. This chain connects TRBV11-1 to TRBJ2-1, with TRBD1 matching over 12 bases. The CDR3 is 15 amino acids. CDR1 and CDR2 (germline): SGHAT, FQDESV (reference sequence). Trimming cost V 5 bases and J 5 bases; bases outside gene matches: 4. The CDR3 here is CASSRDRGRNNEQFF. In DNA form, the CDR3 reads TGTGCCAGCAGCCGGGACAGGGGGCGGAACAATGAGCAGTTCTTC.

This clonotype showed up just a few times. The rearrangement uses TRBV6-6 and TRBJ2-3; D assignment may be TRBD1 or TRBD2 (5 bases each). V dropped 5 bases and J dropped 0 bases, with 18 bases sitting between them. The CDR3 is 17 amino acids. Germline loops: CDR1 MNHNY, CDR2 SVGAGI (reference sequence). The CDR3 coding sequence is TGTGCCAGCAGTCGGCGGGTGTCTGGGGCGAGCACAGATACGCAGTATTTT. Translation gives CASSRRVSGASTDTQYF.

CDR3 in DNA: TGCAGCGTTGAAGGTACCGTTAGCGGGTTTTACAATGAGCAGTTCTTC. Its translation: CSVEGTVSGFYNEQFF. This chain links TRBV29-1 with TRBJ2-1; 7 bases fit TRBD2. Germline-derived CDR1 and CDR2 are SQVTM and ANQGSEA. There are 16 residues in the CDR3. The J segment lost 4 bases and the V segment lost 1 base, leaving 10 bases of the junction unmatched.

This sequence joins TRBV11-2 and TRBJ2-7; TRBD2 agrees at 7 bases. V gave up 4 bases and J gave up 3 bases; unmatched junction bases: 6. Germline CDR1 reads SGHAT; CDR2 reads FQNNGV. The CDR3 spans 14 residues. Here the CDR3 reads CASSSSTGGYEQYF. The CDR3 DNA reads TGTGCCAGCAGCTCCTCGACGGGGGGCTACGAGCAGTACTTC.

This clonotype was picked up a small number of times. The chain couples TRBV3-1 to TRBJ2-7, with D perhaps matching TRBD1 or TRBD2 (5 bases each). With 1 base removed from V and 2 bases from J, the gap between germline ends came to 6 bases. The CDR3 contains 13 residues. In germline, CDR1 is LGHDT, CDR2 YNNKEL (reference sequence). CDR3 in amino acids: CASSQGDPYEQYF. DNA of the CDR3: TGTGCCAGCAGCCAAGGGGACCCCTACGAGCAGTACTTC.

V gene TRBV6-1 combines with J gene TRBJ2-3, with D perhaps TRBD1 (6 bases). Trimming stripped 7 bases from V and 3 bases from J, with 29 bases between. The V gene's germline CDR1 is MNHNS and CDR2 SASEGT. The length of the CDR3 is 19 residues. CDR3 residues: CASTGFFTNYGTHTDTQYF. Here the CDR3 DNA reads TGTGCCAGCACCGGATTTTTTACTAATTACGGGACACATACAGATACGCAGTATTTT.

In this sample, this clonotype turned up many times. The chain joins TRBV21-1 to TRBJ1-2; the DNA was not used to check the table's D call, TRBD1. TRBV21-1 is deemed a pseudogene. The CDR3 sequence is 12 residues long. The CDR3 DNA reads TGTGCCAACCCAGGGGGGAACTATGGCTACACCTTC. It translates to CANPGGNYGYTF.

The sample holds many counts of this clonotype. V is TRBV20-1 and J is TRBJ2-3; D may match TRBD1 or TRBD2 (5 bases each). CDR3 size: 16 residues. Germline CDR1 is DFQATT and CDR2 is SNEGSKA (reference sequence). The V gene lost 4 bases and the J gene lost 2 bases, with 19 bases spanning the gap. The CDR3 nucleotides read TGCAGTGCTATGGACCCGGGACCCAGTAACACAGATACGCAGTATTTT. The encoded protein is CSAMDPGPSNTDTQYF.

This clonotype came up a few times. The chain recombines TRBV9 with TRBJ2-2; D possibly corresponds to TRBD1 (6 bases). The CDR3 is 18 amino acids. V shed 4 bases and J shed 0 bases, with 19 bases lying between them. Looked up from germline, CDR1 is SGDLS and CDR2 is YYNGEE. CDR3 in DNA: TGTGCCAGCAGCAGGGGGATGGGTGCAGGAACGAACACCGGGGAGCTGTTTTTT. It is translated as CASSRGMGAGTNTGELFF.

The gene calls are TRBV4-1 and TRBJ2-3; a weak D match, TRBD2 (6 bases). Germline CDR1 reads MGHRA; CDR2 reads YSYEKL. The CDR3 has 15 residues. Deletions cut 0 bases from V and 6 bases from J, with 13 bases between. The CDR3 nucleotides read TGCGCCAGCAGCCAAGATCACCTGGCGGGGGATACGCAGTATTTT. It translates to CASSQDHLAGDTQYF.

This clonotype was observed a handful of times. The CDR3 DNA is TGCAGCGTTTCATTGGGGGGGAGCACTGAAGCTTTCTTT. Translation gives CSVSLGGSTEAFF. This chain connects TRBV29-1 to TRBJ1-1; possible D gene TRBD1, 5 bases. Trimming took off 5 bases at V and 4 bases at J, with 14 bases between the two ends. The CDR3 loop spans 13 amino acids. CDR1 is SQVTM, CDR2 ANQGSEA, per germline.